This T cell receptor beta chain is drawn from a study of cytomegalovirus exposure and HLA in healthy donors. It was with 60 Vbeta and 13 Jbeta primers that the PCR ran. TCRdb's copy holds only in-frame clones and misses some; the assay was immunoSEQ multiplex PCR. The data show 110,000 to 150,000 clones, 60% to 75% seen once. The germline V gene encodes CDR1 LNHNV and CDR2 YYDKDF (reference sequence). The length of the CDR3 is 15 residues. J was trimmed by 4 bases and V by 3 bases; bases with no gene match: 4. This sequence was found in a man younger than 40 in good health and CMV-seronegative. Sequencing was carried out using PBMCs. This chain joins TRBV15 and TRBJ1-4; 8 positions agree with TRBD1. CDR3 amino acids: CATSSGTGVNEKLFF. The DNA for the CDR3 is TGTGCCACCAGCAGCGGGACAGGAGTTAATGAAAAACTGTTTTTT.